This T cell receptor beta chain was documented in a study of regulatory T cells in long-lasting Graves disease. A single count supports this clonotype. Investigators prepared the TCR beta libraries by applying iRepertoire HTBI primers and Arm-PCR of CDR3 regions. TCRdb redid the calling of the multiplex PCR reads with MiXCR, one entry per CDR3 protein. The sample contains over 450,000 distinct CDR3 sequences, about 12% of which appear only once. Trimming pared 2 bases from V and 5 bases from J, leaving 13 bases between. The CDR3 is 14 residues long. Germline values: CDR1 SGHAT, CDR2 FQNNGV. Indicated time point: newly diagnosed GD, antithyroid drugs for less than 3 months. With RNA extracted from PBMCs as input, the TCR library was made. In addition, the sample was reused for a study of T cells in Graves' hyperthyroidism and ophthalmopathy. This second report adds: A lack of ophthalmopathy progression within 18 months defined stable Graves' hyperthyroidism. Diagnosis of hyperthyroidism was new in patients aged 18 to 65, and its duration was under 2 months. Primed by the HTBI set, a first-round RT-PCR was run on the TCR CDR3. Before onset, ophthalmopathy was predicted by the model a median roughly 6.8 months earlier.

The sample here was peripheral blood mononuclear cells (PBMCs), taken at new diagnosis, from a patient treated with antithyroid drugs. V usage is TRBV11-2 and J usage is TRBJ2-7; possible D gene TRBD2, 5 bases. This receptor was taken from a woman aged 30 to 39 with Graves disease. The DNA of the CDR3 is TGTGCCAGCAGCTTAACGGCGGGCCCGGACGAGCAGTACTTC. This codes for CASSLTAGPDEQYF.